These T cell receptor beta chains were read from a single sample in a study of a mutant IDH1 vaccine in newly diagnosed glioma. Method: immunoSEQ multiplex PCR; TCRdb's copy keeps in-frame clones and lacks some. The data show tens of thousands of clones, 82% seen once. The antigens for these receptors are not known. The source was PBMCs, collected from a glioma patient whose treatment included an IDH1 peptide vaccine. These receptors were collected from a woman between 18 and 29 years old with glioma. Some clones in this sample may be carry-over from other donors' samples. CDR3s include the opening cysteine and the closing phenylalanine or tryptophan. A D gene is named only where the DNA matches it firmly. A row's size may be missing; if present it is once, few, many or a size class.

abundance	v_gene	j_gene	d_gene	CDR3aa	CDR3nt
few	TRBV27	TRBJ1-2	TRBD1	CASSHRGGSGYTF	TGTGCCAGCAGTCACAGGGGCGGGTCTGGCTACACCTTC
once	TRBV4-3	TRBJ2-5	TRBD2	CASSRQAAGQETQYF	TGCGCCAGCAGCCGCCAGGCAGCGGGACAAGAGACCCAGTACTTC
few	TRBV29-1	TRBJ1-1	TRBD1	CSALTGTNTEAFF	TGCAGCGCACTGACAGGGACGAACACTGAAGCTTTCTTT
.	TRBV11-3	TRBJ2-5	.	CASSFSPGAETQYF	TGTGCCAGCAGCTTCTCCCCGGGTGCAGAGACCCAGTACTTC
once	TRBV5-1	TRBJ2-3	TRBD1	CASSLGTGTDTQYF	TGCGCCAGCAGCTTGGGGACAGGGACAGATACGCAGTATTTT
.	TRBV15	TRBJ1-1	TRBD1	CATSAGDRGGTEAFF	TGTGCCACCAGCGCCGGGGACAGGGGAGGAACTGAAGCTTTCTTT
.	TRBV7-7	TRBJ2-3	.	CASSTHSSDTQYF	TGTGCTAGCAGCACCCATTCCTCAGATACGCAGTATTTT
.	TRBV5-1	TRBJ1-2	TRBD1	CASSLGTGYNYGYTF	TGCGCCAGCAGCTTGGGGACAGGGTACAACTATGGCTACACCTTC
.	TRBV4-2	TRBJ2-5	.	CASSQGLGASRETQYF	TGTGCCAGCAGCCAAGGGCTGGGAGCTAGCCGGGAGACCCAGTACTTC
few	TRBV4-2	TRBJ1-5	.	CASSQGGRAVGNQPQHF	TGTGCCAGCAGCCAGGGTGGCAGGGCGGTCGGCAATCAGCCCCAGCATTTT